The 3 T cell receptor beta chains in this list originate from one sample, sequenced in a study of blood T cell repertoires in COVID-19. TCRdb keeps only in-frame clones here, not all; method: immunoSEQ multiplex PCR. This sample has roughly 81,000 clones, with over 75% found just once. Sequenced: peripheral blood. The origin of the receptors is a man between 65 and 85 years old with active or convalescent COVID-19.

The gene calls are TRBV27 and TRBJ1-2; 9 nucleotides agree with TRBD1. Germline CDR1 MNHEY, CDR2 SMNVEV (reference sequence). This CDR3 region has 16 residues. The V gene end was trimmed by 2 bases and the J gene end by 1 base; junction bases not matched to a gene: 5. The CDR3 coding sequence is TGTGCCAGCAGTTTACGGACAGGGGCCAGTAACTATGGCTACACCTTC. It is translated as CASSLRTGASNYGYTF.

V is TRBV3-1 (or the pseudogene TRBV3-2) and J is TRBJ1-2, with TRBD1 matching 8 bases. The CDR3 is 16 amino acids. Trimming took 3 bases from V and 7 from J; bases not matched to a gene: 13. Per germline, CDR1 LGHDT and CDR2 YNNKEL (reference sequence). DNA for the CDR3: TGTGCCAGCAGCCAGATGGCCCAGACAGGGGTGTTTGGCTACACCTTC. It yields the protein CASSQMAQTGVFGYTF.

The CDR3 reads CASSQVRGSSYGYTF. In DNA form, the CDR3 reads TGCGCCAGCAGCCAAGTCAGGGGTTCATCCTATGGCTACACCTTC. The chain links TRBV4-1 to TRBJ1-2; TRBD1 might be the D (6 bases). CDR1 is MGHRA and CDR2 is YSYEKL in the germline V gene. This CDR3 contains 15 residues. The V and J ends lost 1 base and 4 bases respectively, with 13 bases between them.